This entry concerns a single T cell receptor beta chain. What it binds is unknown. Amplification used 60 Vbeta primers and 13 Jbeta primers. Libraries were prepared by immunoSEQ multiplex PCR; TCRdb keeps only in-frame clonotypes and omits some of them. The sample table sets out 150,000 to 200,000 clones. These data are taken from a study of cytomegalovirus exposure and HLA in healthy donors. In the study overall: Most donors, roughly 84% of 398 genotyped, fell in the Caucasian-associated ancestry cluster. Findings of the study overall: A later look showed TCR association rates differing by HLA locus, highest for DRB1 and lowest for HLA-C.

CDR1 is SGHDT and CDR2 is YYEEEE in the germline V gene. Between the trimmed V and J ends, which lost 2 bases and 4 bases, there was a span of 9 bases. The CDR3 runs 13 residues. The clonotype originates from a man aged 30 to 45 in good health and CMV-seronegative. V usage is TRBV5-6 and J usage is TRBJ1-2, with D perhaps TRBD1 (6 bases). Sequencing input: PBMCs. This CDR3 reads CASSFGTLYGYTF. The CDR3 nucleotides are TGTGCCAGCAGCTTCGGGACACTCTATGGCTACACCTTC.